A single sample is the source of the 23 T cell receptor beta chains below, sequenced in a study of control samples from healthy donors and cancer patients (dated by TCRdb to 2020 to 2022). The method was the immunoSEQ multiplex PCR assay. Entries here come from immuneACCESS through TCRdb and include only in-frame sequences with V and J called. Some clones fail to appear in such tables; in the studies checked, an unresolved V gene covers under half of the shortfall, and the cause of the remainder is unknown. Counted in this sample were fewer than 200,000 clones; about 87% of them appeared once. 9.5% to 15% of the sample rests with the top ten. Sample: blood. The receptors here all came from a man under 40 in good health.

This chain connects TRBV3-1 (or the pseudogene TRBV3-2) to TRBJ1-1, with D possibly matching TRBD1 (5 bases). V was trimmed by 4 bases and J by 4 bases, leaving 13 bases between them. In germline, CDR1 is LGHDT, CDR2 YNNKEL (reference sequence). The CDR3 is 14 residues long. Written as DNA, the CDR3 is TGTGCCAGCAGCCTTCAGCAGGGTCTCACTGAAGCTTTCTTT. Its protein is CASSLQQGLTEAFF.

V and J are TRBV18 and TRBJ2-5, with no clear D. The CDR3 spans 16 residues. Trimming left V 6 bases short and J 0 bases short, with 17 bases between. Per the germline V gene, CDR1 is KGHSH and CDR2 is LQKENI. CDR3: CASSFGRSSYQETQYF. DNA of the CDR3: TGTGCCAGCTCGTTCGGGCGCTCGTCGTACCAAGAGACCCAGTACTTC.

The V call is TRBV5-5, the J call TRBJ2-3; 7 bases agree with TRBD2. The CDR3 sequence is 19 residues long. Germline lookup yields CDR1 SGHKS and CDR2 YYEKEE (reference sequence). The trim removed 1 base at V and 2 bases at J, leaving 16 bases unmatched. DNA of the CDR3: TGTGCCAGCAGCTTGTTGGTAGCGGGCTCACTGGGGCTCACAGATACGCAGTATTTT. It yields the protein CASSLLVAGSLGLTDTQYF.

The chain employs TRBV5-1 and TRBJ1-2; perhaps TRBD1 as D (5 bases). V lost 6 bases, J lost 5 bases, and 17 bases lay in between. The CDR3 has 14 amino acids. Germline CDR1 is SGHRS and CDR2 is YFSETQ. In nucleotides, the CDR3 is TGCGCCAGCACCCCGGAGGGGTTTCGGTATGGCTACACCTTC. This gives the protein CASTPEGFRYGYTF. Based on the CDR3 plus reference TRBV5-1 and TRBJ1-2, the full variable domain is KAGVTQTPRYLIKTRGQQVTLSCSPISGHRSVSWYQQTPGQGLQFLFEYFSETQRNKGNFPGRFSGRQFSNSRSEMNVSTLELGDSALYLCASTPEGFRYGYTFGSGTRLTVV.

This rearrangement joins TRBV9 to TRBJ2-7, with unresolved D. Trimming left V 0 bases short and J 5 bases short, with 21 bases between. The germline V gene has CDR1 SGDLS and CDR2 YYNGEE. This CDR3 comprises 17 residues. CDR3 residues: CASSVGAGKRSSNEQYF. CDR3 bases: TGTGCCAGCAGCGTAGGTGCTGGGAAGAGATCTTCCAACGAGCAGTACTTC.

The rearrangement links TRBV7-9 to TRBJ2-5; 12 bases are a match to TRBD2. The V gene's germline CDR1 is SEHNR and CDR2 FQNEAQ (reference sequence). V trimming: 2 bases; J trimming: 5 bases; junction bases outside the gene matches: 3. CDR3 length equals 15 residues. The CDR3 sequence is CASSLTSGGTETQYF. In DNA, the CDR3 is TGTGCCAGCAGCTTAACTAGCGGGGGGACGGAGACCCAGTACTTC.

The rearrangement links TRBV9 to TRBJ2-7, with D perhaps being TRBD1 or TRBD2 (5 bases each). There are 15 residues in the CDR3. Germline V gene lookup returns CDR1 SGDLS and CDR2 YYNGEE. V was shortened by 1 base and J by 5 bases, with 16 bases between the two germline ends. The CDR3 nucleotides read TGTGCCAGCAGCGTACAAGTAGGGACGCAGGACGAGCAGTACTTC. Translation: CASSVQVGTQDEQYF.

As to this clone: One end of the junction is discordant with germline, which a read error may explain. CDR3 sequence (DNA): TGTACCATCAGCGCCGGACAGGGAGGGAACACTGAAGCTTTCTTT. This sequence encodes CTISAGQGGNTEAFF. V usage is TRBV10-3 and J usage is TRBJ1-1; 8 bases agree with TRBD1. The CDR3 consists of 15 residues. The germline V gene has CDR1 ENHRY and CDR2 SYGVKD.

This chain links TRBV6-4 with TRBJ1-1, with a possible D match to TRBD1 (5 bases). Germline CDR1 MRHNA, CDR2 SNTAGT. The CDR3 length is 14 residues. Trimming pared 6 bases from V and 3 bases from J, leaving 14 bases between. CDR3 region: CASSLSGRDTEAFF. As DNA, the CDR3 is TGTGCCAGCAGCCTTTCAGGGAGGGACACTGAAGCTTTCTTT.

This clone showed up just a few times. This chain connects TRBV6-5 to TRBJ1-2, with D perhaps TRBD1 (5 bases). Germline CDR1 reads MNHEY; CDR2 reads SVGAGI. The CDR3 is 11 residues long. Trimming took off 5 bases at V and 7 bases at J, with 8 bases between the two ends. The CDR3 nucleotides are TGTGCCAGCAGTCTTGGGGGTGGCTACACCTTC. Amino acid sequence: CASSLGGGYTF.

V usage is TRBV2 and J usage is TRBJ2-7; TRBD1 agrees at 8 bases. V shed 9 bases, J shed 3 bases, and the junction held 7 bases outside the gene matches. Looked up from germline, CDR1 is SNHLY and CDR2 is FYNNEI. The CDR3 length is 13 residues. The DNA of the CDR3 is TGTGCCAGGACAGGGGAGGTAAACTACGAGCAGTACTTC. This sequence encodes CARTGEVNYEQYF.

This chain connects TRBV7-6 to TRBJ2-6; TRBD2 matches at 8 bases. The germline V gene encodes CDR1 SGHVS and CDR2 FNYEAQ. This CDR3 has 19 residues. The V and J ends lost 4 bases and 0 bases, in that order; junction bases with no gene match: 11. The CDR3 DNA reads TGTGCCAGCAGCTCCCGCCGGGGGGGGAGGGCCTCTGGGGCCAACGTCCTGACTTTC. Its protein product is CASSSRRGGRASGANVLTF.

The CDR3 region is CASTLHWSNQPQHF. CDR3 sequence (DNA): TGTGCCAGCACCCTTCATTGGAGCAATCAGCCCCAGCATTTT. The chain joins TRBV28 to TRBJ1-5; unclear D gene. CDR1 is MDHEN and CDR2 is SYDVKM in the germline V gene. The V end lost 7 bases, the J end lost 1 base, and 11 bases lay between the germline ends. The CDR3 sequence is 14 residues long. The full variable domain, with the rest looked up from reference TRBV28 and TRBJ1-5, is DVKVTQSSRYLVKRTGEKVFLECVQDMDHENMFWYRQDPGLGLRLIYFSYDVKMKEKGDIPEGYSVSREKKERFSLILESASTNQTSMYLCASTLHWSNQPQHFGDGTRLSIL.

The CDR3 loop reads CASSLGAGYDGYTF. CDR3 sequence (DNA): TGTGCCAGCAGCTTAGGGGCAGGGTACGATGGCTACACCTTC. The rearrangement joins TRBV7-6 to TRBJ1-2, with D possibly TRBD1 on 5 matching bases. The germline CDR1 and CDR2 sequences are SGHVS and FNYEAQ. Trimming stripped 1 base from V and 6 bases from J, with 12 bases between. The length of the CDR3 is 14 residues.

The rearrangement joins TRBV18 to TRBJ1-2, with D perhaps matching TRBD1 (6 bases). CDR3 length equals 16 residues. V lost 0 bases to trimming and J lost 3 bases, with 14 bases between them. Germline V gene lookup returns CDR1 KGHSH and CDR2 LQKENI. CDR3 nucleotides: TGTGCCAGCTCACCACCATCGGGGGCGCCAGACTATGGCTACACCTTC. This sequence encodes CASSPPSGAPDYGYTF.

The V and J genes are TRBV5-1 and TRBJ1-4; no definite D call. The germline CDR1 and CDR2 sequences are SGHRS and YFSETQ. Between the trimmed V and J ends, which lost 1 base and 7 bases, there was a span of 8 bases. CDR3 length: 13 amino acids. The CDR3 DNA sequence: TGCGCCAGCAGCTTGACTGAGGGTGAAAAACTGTTTTTT. This translates into CASSLTEGEKLFF.

This chain's CDR3 is CASSEYGTSGGGPGETQYF. The CDR3 bases are TGTGCCAGCAGTGAATATGGGACTAGCGGGGGGGGCCCCGGAGAGACCCAGTACTTC. The V gene is TRBV6-1, the J gene TRBJ2-5; 16 nucleotides line up with TRBD2. J gave up 4 bases and V 2 bases, and 10 bases lay outside the gene matches. Per germline, CDR1 MNHNS and CDR2 SASEGT. The CDR3 contains 19 residues.

The J gene is TRBJ2-5, the V gene TRBV7-2; 10 bases fit TRBD2. The CDR3 is made up of 15 amino acids. The germline gives CDR1 SGHTA, CDR2 FQGNSA. The V gene end was trimmed by 4 bases and the J gene end by 1 base; junction bases not matched to a gene: 3. The CDR3 region is CASSSRTSGQETQYF. The CDR3 DNA is TGTGCCAGCAGCTCCAGGACTAGCGGCCAAGAGACCCAGTACTTC. The full variable domain, its missing parts supplied by reference TRBV7-2 and TRBJ2-5, is GAGVSQSPSNKVTEKGKDVELRCDPISGHTALYWYRQSLGQGLEFLIYFQGNSAPDKSGLPSDRFSAERTGGSVSTLTIQRTQQEDSAVYLCASSSRTSGQETQYFGPGTRLLVL.

The chain couples TRBV2 to TRBJ2-1, with 7 bases lining up with TRBD2. Germline assignment: CDR1 SNHLY and CDR2 FYNNEI. The V and J ends lost 6 bases and 2 bases, in that order; junction bases with no gene match: 7. The CDR3 consists of 15 residues. The CDR3 spells CASRRGSYPYNEQFF. The CDR3 nucleotides read TGTGCCAGCAGGCGGGGGTCGTACCCCTACAATGAGCAGTTCTTC.

V usage is TRBV10-2 and J usage is TRBJ2-3; D possibly corresponds to TRBD1 (5 bases). V was trimmed by 7 bases and J by 3 bases, leaving 14 bases between them. The CDR3 runs to 14 residues. CDR1 and CDR2 (germline): WSHSY, SAAADI. CDR3 nucleotide sequence: TGCGCCAGCAAAGGGGCGCGGCAGACAGATACGCAGTATTTT. This translates into CASKGARQTDTQYF.

Concerning this clone itself: Other DNA sequences in the same sample also yield this CDR3. The rearrangement uses TRBV6-1 and TRBJ2-7; D perhaps matches TRBD2 (6 bases). The germline V gene encodes CDR1 MNHNS and CDR2 SASEGT. The CDR3 contains 14 residues. The V gene lost 0 bases and the J gene lost 3 bases, with 9 bases spanning the gap. The CDR3 region has the DNA TGTGCCAGCAGTGAAGCGGGGGGACTCTACGAGCAGTACTTC. It specifies CASSEAGGLYEQYF.

The chain joins TRBV18 to TRBJ2-7; a possible D gene is TRBD2 (6 bases). CDR3 length: 13 amino acids. V was trimmed by 3 bases and J by 12 bases, leaving 18 bases between them. Germline V lookup: CDR1 KGHSH, CDR2 LQKENI. DNA for the CDR3: TGTGCCAGCTCACCCTCGGGAGACGGTGGTCTGTACTTC. Translated, it gives CASSPSGDGGLYF.

This chain's CDR3 is CASDPQGYQETQYF. The CDR3 coding sequence is TGTGCCAGCGACCCACAGGGGTACCAAGAGACCCAGTACTTC. The J gene is TRBJ2-5, the V gene TRBV6-5; 7 bases align to TRBD1. This CDR3 is built from 14 residues. J gave up 0 bases and V 8 bases, and 6 bases lay outside the gene matches. Germline V gives CDR1 MNHEY, CDR2 SVGAGI.